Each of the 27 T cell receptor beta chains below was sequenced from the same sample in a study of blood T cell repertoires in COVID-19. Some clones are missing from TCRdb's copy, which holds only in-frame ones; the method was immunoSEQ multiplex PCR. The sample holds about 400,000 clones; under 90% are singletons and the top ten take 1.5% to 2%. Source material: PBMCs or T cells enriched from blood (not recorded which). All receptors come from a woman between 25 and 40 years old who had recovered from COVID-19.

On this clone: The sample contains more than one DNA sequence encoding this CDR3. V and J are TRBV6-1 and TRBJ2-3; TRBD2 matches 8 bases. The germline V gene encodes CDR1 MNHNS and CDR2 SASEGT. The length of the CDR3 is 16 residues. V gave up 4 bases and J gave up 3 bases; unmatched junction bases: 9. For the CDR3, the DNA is TGTGCCAGCAGTGTATCAAGCGGGAGTAAGACAGATACGCAGTATTTT. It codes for CASSVSSGSKTDTQYF.

The DNA of the CDR3 is TGTGCCAGCAGCCAAGTAGGGATCTGGACTAGCGGGAGAATCCGGTCTGACAATGAGCAGTTCTTC. Translated: CASSQVGIWTSGRIRSDNEQFF. V usage is TRBV4-2 and J usage is TRBJ2-1, with TRBD2 identical over 13 bases. Germline loops: CDR1 LGHNA, CDR2 YNFKEQ. CDR3 length equals 22 residues. The V gene end was trimmed by 1 base and the J gene end by 5 bases; junction bases not matched to a gene: 20.

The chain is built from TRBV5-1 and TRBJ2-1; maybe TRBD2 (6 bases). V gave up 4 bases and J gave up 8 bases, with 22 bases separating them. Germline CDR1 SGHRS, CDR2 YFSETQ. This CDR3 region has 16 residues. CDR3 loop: CASSPGTASGGDEQFF. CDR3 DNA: TGCGCCAGCAGCCCCGGGACTGCTTCCGGAGGCGATGAGCAGTTCTTC. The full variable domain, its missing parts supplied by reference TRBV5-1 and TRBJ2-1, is KAGVTQTPRYLIKTRGQQVTLSCSPISGHRSVSWYQQTPGQGLQFLFEYFSETQRNKGNFPGRFSGRQFSNSRSEMNVSTLELGDSALYLCASSPGTASGGDEQFFGPGTRLTVL.

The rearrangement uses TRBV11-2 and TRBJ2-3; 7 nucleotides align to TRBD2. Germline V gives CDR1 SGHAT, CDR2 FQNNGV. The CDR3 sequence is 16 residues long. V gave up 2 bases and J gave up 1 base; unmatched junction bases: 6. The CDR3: CASSLRSLAGTDTQYF. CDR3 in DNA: TGTGCCAGCAGCTTAAGGTCTCTAGCGGGCACAGATACGCAGTATTTT.

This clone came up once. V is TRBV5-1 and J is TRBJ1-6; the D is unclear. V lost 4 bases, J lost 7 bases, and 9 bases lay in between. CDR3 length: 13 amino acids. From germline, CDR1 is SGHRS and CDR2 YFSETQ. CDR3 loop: CASSAFSNSPLHF. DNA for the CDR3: TGCGCCAGCAGCGCGTTCTCAAATTCACCCCTCCACTTT.

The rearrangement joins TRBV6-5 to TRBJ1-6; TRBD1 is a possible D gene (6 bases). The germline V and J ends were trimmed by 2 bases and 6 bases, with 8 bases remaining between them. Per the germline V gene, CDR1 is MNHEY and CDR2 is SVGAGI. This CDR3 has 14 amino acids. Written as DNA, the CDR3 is TGTGCCAGCAGTTACGGACAGATTAATTCACCCCTCCACTTT. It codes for CASSYGQINSPLHF.

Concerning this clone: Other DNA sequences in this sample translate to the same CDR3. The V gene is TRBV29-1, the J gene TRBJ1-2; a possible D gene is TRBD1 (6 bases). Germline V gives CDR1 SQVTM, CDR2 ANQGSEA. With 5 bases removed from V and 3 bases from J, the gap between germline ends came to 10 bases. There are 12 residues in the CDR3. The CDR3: CSVSRGDYGYTF. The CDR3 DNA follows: TGCAGCGTTTCCAGGGGAGACTATGGCTACACCTTC.

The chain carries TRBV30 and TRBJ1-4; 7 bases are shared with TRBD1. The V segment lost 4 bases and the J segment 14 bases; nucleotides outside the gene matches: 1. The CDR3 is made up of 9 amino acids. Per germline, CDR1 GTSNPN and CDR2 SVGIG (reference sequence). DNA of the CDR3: TGTGCCTGGAAGACAGGGCTGTTTTTT. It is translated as CAWKTGLFF. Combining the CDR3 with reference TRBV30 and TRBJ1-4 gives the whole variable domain SQTIHQWPATLVQPVGSPLSLECTVEGTSNPNLYWYRQAAGRGLQLLFYSVGIGQISSEVPQNLSASRPQDRQFILSSKKLLLSDSGFYLCAWKTGLFFGSGTQLSVL.

The CDR3 protein is CASSGGTSRRETQYF. In DNA, the CDR3 is TGCGCCAGCAGTGGAGGGACTAGTCGGCGAGAGACCCAGTACTTC. The J gene is TRBJ2-5, the V gene TRBV10-2; 8 bases line up with TRBD2. The CDR3 has 15 amino acids. The J segment lost 4 bases and the V segment lost 4 bases, leaving 8 bases of the junction unmatched. Germline V gives CDR1 WSHSY, CDR2 SAAADI.

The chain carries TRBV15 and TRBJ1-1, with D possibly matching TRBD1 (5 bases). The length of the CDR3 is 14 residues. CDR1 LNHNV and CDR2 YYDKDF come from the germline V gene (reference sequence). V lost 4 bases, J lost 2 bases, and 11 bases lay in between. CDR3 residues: CATSIDRANTEAFF. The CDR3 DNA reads TGTGCCACCAGCATCGACAGAGCCAACACTGAAGCTTTCTTT. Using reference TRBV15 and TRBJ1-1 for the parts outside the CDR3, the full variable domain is DAMVIQNPRYQVTQFGKPVTLSCSQTLNHNVMYWYQQKSSQAPKLLFHYYDKDFNNEADTPDNFQSRRPNTSFCFLDIRSPGLGDTAMYLCATSIDRANTEAFFGQGTRLTVV.

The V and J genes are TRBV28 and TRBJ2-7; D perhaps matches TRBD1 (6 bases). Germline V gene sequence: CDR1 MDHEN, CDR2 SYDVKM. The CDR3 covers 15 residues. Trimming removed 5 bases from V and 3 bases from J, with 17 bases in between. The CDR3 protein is CASSPPTGTLYEQYF. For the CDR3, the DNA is TGTGCCAGCAGTCCGCCGACAGGAACCCTCTACGAGCAGTACTTC.

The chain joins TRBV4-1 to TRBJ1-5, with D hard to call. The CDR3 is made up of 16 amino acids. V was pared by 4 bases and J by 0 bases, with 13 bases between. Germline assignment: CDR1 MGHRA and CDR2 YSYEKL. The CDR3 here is CASSPWVDYSNQPQHF. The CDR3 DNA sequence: TGCGCCAGCAGCCCTTGGGTGGACTATAGCAATCAGCCCCAGCATTTT.

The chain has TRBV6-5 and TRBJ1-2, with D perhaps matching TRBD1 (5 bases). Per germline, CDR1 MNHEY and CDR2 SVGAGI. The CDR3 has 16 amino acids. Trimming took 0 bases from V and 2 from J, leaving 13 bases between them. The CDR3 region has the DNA TGTGCCAGCAGTTACTCGGCGGCAGGGTCGAACTATGGCTACACCTTC. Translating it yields CASSYSAAGSNYGYTF.

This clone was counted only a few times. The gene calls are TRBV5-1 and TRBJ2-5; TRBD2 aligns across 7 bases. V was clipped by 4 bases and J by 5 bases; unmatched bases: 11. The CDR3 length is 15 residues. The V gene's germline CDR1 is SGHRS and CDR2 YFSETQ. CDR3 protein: CASSKREGLPETQYF. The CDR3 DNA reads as TGCGCCAGCAGCAAAAGGGAGGGACTTCCGGAGACCCAGTACTTC.

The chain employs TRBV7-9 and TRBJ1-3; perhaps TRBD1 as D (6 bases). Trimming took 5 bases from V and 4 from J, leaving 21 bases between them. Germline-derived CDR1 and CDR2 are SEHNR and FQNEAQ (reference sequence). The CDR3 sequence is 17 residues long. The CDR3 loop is CASSPKERTEKGNTIYF. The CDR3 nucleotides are TGTGCCAGCAGCCCAAAGGAACGGACAGAAAAGGGAAACACCATATATTTT.

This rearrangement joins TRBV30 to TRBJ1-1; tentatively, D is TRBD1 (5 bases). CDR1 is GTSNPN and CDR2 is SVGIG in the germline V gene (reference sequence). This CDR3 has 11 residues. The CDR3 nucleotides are TGTGCAAGATTAGGGGTCACTGAAGCTTTCTTT. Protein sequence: CARLGVTEAFF.

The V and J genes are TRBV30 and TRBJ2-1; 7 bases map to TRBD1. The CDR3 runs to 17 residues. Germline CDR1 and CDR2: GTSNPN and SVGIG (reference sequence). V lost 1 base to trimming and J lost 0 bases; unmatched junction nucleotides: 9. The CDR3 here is CAWSAVTGVPSYNEQFF. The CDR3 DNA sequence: TGTGCCTGGAGTGCCGTCACAGGGGTTCCCTCCTACAATGAGCAGTTCTTC.

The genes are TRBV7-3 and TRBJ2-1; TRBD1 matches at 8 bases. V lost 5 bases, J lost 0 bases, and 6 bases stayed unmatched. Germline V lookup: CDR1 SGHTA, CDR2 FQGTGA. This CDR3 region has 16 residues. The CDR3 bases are TGTGCCAGCAGCCCGACGACAGGGGTCTCCTACAATGAGCAGTTCTTC. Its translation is CASSPTTGVSYNEQFF.

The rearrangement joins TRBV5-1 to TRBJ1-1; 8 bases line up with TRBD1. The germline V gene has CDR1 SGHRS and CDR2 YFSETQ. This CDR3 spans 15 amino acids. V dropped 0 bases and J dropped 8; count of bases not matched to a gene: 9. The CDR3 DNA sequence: TGCGCCAGCAGCTTGGTAGCAGGGGGCACCAAAGAAGCTTTCTTT. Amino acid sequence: CASSLVAGGTKEAFF.

CDR3 sequence reads: CASSWRQGGETQYF. The CDR3 DNA sequence: TGCGCCAGCAGCTGGAGACAGGGAGGCGAGACCCAGTACTTC. The chain has TRBV5-1 and TRBJ2-5; a weak D match, TRBD1 (7 bases). Germline assignment: CDR1 SGHRS and CDR2 YFSETQ. Trimming shortened V by 3 bases and J by 5 bases, and 14 bases separated the two germline ends. The CDR3 is made up of 14 amino acids.

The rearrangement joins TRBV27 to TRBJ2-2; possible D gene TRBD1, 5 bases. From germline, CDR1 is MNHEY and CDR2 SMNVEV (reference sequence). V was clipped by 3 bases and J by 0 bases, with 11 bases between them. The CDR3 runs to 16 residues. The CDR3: CASSLGRATNTGELFF. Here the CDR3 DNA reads TGTGCCAGCAGTTTGGGCAGGGCTACGAACACCGGGGAGCTGTTTTTT.

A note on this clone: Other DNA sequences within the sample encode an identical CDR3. CDR3 sequence (DNA): TGTGCCAGTAGTATCCTTTCTCAGCCCCAGCATTTT. It is translated as CASSILSQPQHF. V gene TRBV19 combines with J gene TRBJ1-5; D unresolved. From germline, CDR1 is LNHDA and CDR2 SQIVND (reference sequence). This CDR3 is 12 amino acids long. Trimming took off 3 bases at V and 6 bases at J, with 6 bases between the two ends.

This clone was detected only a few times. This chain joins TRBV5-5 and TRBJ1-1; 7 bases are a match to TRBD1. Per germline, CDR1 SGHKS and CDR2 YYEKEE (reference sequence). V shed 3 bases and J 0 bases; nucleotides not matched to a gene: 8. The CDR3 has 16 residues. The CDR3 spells CASSSRTGTMNTEAFF. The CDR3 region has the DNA TGTGCCAGCAGCTCTCGGACAGGCACCATGAACACTGAAGCTTTCTTT.

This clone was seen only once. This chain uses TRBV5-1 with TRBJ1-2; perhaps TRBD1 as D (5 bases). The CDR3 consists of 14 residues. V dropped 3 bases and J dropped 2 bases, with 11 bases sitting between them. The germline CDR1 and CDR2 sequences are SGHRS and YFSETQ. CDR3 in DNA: TGCGCCAGCAGCTCGACAGAGTTGAACTATGGCTACACCTTC. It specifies CASSSTELNYGYTF.

The CDR3 spells CASHNRVFAEAFF. The CDR3 DNA reads as TGTGCCAGTCACAACAGGGTTTTCGCTGAAGCTTTCTTT. This chain joins TRBV19 and TRBJ1-1; D may be TRBD1 (6 bases). V lost 8 bases to trimming and J lost 6 bases, with 16 bases between them. The germline gives CDR1 LNHDA, CDR2 SQIVND (reference sequence). This CDR3 spans 13 amino acids.

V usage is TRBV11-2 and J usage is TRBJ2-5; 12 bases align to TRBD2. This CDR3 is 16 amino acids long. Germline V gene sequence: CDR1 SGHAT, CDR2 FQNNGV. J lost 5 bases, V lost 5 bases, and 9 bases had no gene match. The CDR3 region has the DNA TGTGCCAGCAGCCTCCGACTAGCGGGAGTTGGGGAGACCCAGTACTTC. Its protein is CASSLRLAGVGETQYF.

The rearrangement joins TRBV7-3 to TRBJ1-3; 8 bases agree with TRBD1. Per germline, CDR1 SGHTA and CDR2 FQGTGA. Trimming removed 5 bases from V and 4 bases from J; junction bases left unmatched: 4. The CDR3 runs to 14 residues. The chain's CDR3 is CASSPGTGGNTIYF. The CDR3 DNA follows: TGTGCCAGCAGCCCCGGGACAGGAGGAAACACCATATATTTT.